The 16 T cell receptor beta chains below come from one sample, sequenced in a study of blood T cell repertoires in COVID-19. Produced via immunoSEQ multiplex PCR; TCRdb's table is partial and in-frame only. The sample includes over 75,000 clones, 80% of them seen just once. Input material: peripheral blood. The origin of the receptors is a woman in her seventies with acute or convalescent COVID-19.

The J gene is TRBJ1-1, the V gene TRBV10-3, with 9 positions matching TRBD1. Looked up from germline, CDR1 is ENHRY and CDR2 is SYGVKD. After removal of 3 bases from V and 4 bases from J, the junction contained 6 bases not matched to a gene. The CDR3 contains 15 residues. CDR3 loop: CAISDYRGLGTEAFF. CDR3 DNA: TGTGCCATCAGTGACTACAGGGGGCTGGGCACTGAAGCTTTCTTT.

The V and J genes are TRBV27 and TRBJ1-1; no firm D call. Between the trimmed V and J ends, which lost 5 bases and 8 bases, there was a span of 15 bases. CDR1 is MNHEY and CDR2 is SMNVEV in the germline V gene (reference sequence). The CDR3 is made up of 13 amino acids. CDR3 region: CASSTQQKREAFF. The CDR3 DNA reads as TGTGCCAGCAGTACACAACAGAAACGAGAAGCTTTCTTT.

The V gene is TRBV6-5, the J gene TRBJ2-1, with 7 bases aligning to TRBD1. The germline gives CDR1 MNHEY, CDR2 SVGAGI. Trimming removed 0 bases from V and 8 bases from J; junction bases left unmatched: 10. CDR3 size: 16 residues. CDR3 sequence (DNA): TGTGCCAGCAGTTACTCGAAGGGGGCCGCTAGGGATGAGCAGTTCTTC. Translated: CASSYSKGAARDEQFF.

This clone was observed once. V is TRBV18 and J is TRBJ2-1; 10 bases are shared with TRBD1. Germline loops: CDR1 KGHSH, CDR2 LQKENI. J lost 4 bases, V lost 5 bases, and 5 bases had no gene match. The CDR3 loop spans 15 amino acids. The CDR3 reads CASSAGTGVYNEQFF. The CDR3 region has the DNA TGTGCCAGCTCAGCCGGGACAGGGGTTTACAATGAGCAGTTCTTC. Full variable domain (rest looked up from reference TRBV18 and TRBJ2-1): NAGVMQNPRHLVRRRGQEARLRCSPMKGHSHVYWYRQLPEEGLKFMVYLQKENIIDESGMPKERFSAEFPKEGPSILRIQQVVRGDSAAYFCASSAGTGVYNEQFFGPGTRLTVL.

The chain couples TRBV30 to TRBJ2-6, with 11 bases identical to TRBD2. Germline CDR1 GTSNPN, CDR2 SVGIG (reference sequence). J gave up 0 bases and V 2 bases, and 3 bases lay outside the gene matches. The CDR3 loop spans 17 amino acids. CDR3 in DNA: TGTGCCTGGAGTTCGACTAGCGGGATCTCTGGGGCCAACGTCCTGACTTTC. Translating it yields CAWSSTSGISGANVLTF.

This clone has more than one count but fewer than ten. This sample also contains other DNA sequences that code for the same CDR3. Here the CDR3 DNA reads TGTGCCAGCAGCCGAGGACAGGGGGTAGGGGGCAATCAGCCCCAGCATTTT. Protein: CASSRGQGVGGNQPQHF. The gene calls are TRBV7-9 and TRBJ1-5, with 10 bases matching TRBD1. Trimming at V came to 5 bases and at J to 2 bases, leaving 9 bases not matched to a gene. The CDR3 is 17 amino acids. Germline assignment: CDR1 SEHNR and CDR2 FQNEAQ (reference sequence).

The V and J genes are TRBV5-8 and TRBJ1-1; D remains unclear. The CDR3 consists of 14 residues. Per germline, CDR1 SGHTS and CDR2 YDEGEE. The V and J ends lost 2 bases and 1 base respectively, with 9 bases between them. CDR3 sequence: CASSFSIRNTEAFF. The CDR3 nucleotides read TGTGCCAGCAGCTTTTCGATCAGGAACACTGAAGCTTTCTTT.

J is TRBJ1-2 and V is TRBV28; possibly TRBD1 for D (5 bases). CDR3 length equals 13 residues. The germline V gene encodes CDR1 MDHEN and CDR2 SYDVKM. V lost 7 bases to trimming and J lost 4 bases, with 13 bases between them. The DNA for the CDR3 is TGTGCCAGCACCCCGACAGTCTTCTATGGCTACACCTTC. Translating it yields CASTPTVFYGYTF.

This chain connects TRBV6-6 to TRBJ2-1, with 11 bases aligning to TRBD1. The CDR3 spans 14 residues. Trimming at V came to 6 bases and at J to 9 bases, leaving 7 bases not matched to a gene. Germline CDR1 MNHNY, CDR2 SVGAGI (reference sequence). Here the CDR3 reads CASSLGTGGPEQFF. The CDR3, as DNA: TGTGCCAGCAGCCTCGGGACAGGGGGACCTGAGCAGTTCTTC.

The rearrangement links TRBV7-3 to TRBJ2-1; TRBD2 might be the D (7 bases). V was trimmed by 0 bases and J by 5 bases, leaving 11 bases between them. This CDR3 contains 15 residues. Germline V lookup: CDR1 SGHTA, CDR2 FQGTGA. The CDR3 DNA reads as TGTGCCAGCAGCTTAACAGGGGGGACTAACAATGAGCAGTTCTTC. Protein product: CASSLTGGTNNEQFF.

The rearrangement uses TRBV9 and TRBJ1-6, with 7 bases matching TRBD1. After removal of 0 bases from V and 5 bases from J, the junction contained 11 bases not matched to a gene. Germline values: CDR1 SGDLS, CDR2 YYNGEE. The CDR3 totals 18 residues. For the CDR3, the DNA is TGTGCCAGCAGCGTAGACCCGATATCCGGGACAGATAATTCACCCCTCCACTTT. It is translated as CASSVDPISGTDNSPLHF.

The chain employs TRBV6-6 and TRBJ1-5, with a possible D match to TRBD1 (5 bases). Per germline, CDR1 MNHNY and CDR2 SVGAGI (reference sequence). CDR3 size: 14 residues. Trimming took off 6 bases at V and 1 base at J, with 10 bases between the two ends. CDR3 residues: CASRTDTSNQPQHF. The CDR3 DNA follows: TGTGCCAGCAGGACGGACACCAGCAATCAGCCCCAGCATTTT.

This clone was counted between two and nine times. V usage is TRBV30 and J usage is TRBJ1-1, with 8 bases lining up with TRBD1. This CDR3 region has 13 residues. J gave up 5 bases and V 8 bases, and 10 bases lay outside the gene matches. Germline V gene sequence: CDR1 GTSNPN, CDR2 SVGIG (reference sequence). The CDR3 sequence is CATSGTGTTEAFF. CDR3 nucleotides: TGTGCCACCTCCGGGACAGGTACGACTGAAGCTTTCTTT.

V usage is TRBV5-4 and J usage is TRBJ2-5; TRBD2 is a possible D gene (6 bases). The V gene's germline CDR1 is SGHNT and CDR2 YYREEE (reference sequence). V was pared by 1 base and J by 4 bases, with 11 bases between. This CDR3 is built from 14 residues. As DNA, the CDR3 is TGTGCCAGCAGCTTGTCGGGGGTGGGAGAGACCCAGTACTTC. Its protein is CASSLSGVGETQYF.

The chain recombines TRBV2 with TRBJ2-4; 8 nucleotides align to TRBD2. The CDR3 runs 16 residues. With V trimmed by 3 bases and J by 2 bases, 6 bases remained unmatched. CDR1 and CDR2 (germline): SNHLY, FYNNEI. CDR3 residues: CASSDWVAGTKNIQYF. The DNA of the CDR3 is TGTGCCAGCAGTGATTGGGTAGCGGGGACCAAAAACATTCAGTACTTC.

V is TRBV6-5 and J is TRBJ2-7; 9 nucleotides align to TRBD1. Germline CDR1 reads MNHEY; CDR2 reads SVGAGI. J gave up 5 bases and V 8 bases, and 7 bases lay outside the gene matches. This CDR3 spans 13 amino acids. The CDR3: CASERTGANEQYF. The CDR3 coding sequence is TGTGCCAGCGAAAGGACAGGGGCCAACGAGCAGTACTTC.